These 27 T cell receptor beta chains were all obtained from the same sample, sequenced in a study of T cell responses to AZD1222 COVID-19 vaccine. Sequencing used immunoSEQ multiplex PCR; TCRdb keeps in-frame clones, though not all of them. This table holds around 84,000 clones, 88% found once. The sample was peripheral blood, taken on day 0 of MenACWY control vaccination. The receptors here all came from an adult in good health.

The V call is TRBV5-4, the J call TRBJ1-2; D gene uncertain. CDR3 length: 12 amino acids. The germline gives CDR1 SGHNT, CDR2 YYREEE (reference sequence). Trimming removed 1 base at V and 8 bases at J, with 9 bases between. This chain's CDR3 is CASSLPGEGYTF. CDR3 bases: TGTGCCAGCAGCTTGCCCGGGGAAGGCTACACCTTC.

The chain couples TRBV7-8 to TRBJ1-3; maybe TRBD1 (5 bases). The V end was cut by 2 bases, the J end by 4 bases, with 15 bases between. Looked up from germline, CDR1 is SGHVS and CDR2 is FQNEAQ. This CDR3 comprises 16 residues. Written as DNA, the CDR3 is TGTGCCAGCAGCTTAATCCCAGGGTCCTCCGGAAACACCATATATTTT. Protein product: CASSLIPGSSGNTIYF.

This clone is labeled as medium-sized. The rearrangement links TRBV19 to TRBJ2-7, with D maybe TRBD2 (6 bases). The CDR3 runs 13 residues. CDR1 and CDR2 from the germline V gene are LNHDA and SQIVND (reference sequence). Trimming left V 3 bases short and J 5 bases short, with 11 bases between. CDR3 amino acids: CASSIAEGNEQYF. The CDR3 DNA sequence: TGTGCCAGTAGTATTGCGGAGGGAAACGAGCAGTACTTC.

The genes are TRBV29-1 and TRBJ1-5; a weak D match, TRBD1 (5 bases). V lost 6 bases, J lost 3 bases, and 12 bases lay in between. CDR3 length: 13 amino acids. Germline V gives CDR1 SQVTM, CDR2 ANQGSEA. For the CDR3, the DNA is TGCAGCGTCGCTGGGGGGTACAATCAGCCCCAGCATTTT. This sequence encodes CSVAGGYNQPQHF.

This chain links TRBV7-6 with TRBJ1-1; the D is unclear. V shed 5 bases and J shed 0 bases, with 10 bases lying between them. This CDR3 has 14 amino acids. The germline gives CDR1 SGHVS, CDR2 FNYEAQ. CDR3: CASSPFGVNTEAFF. CDR3 nucleotide sequence: TGTGCCAGCAGCCCCTTTGGAGTGAACACTGAAGCTTTCTTT.

V usage is TRBV9 and J usage is TRBJ1-1; TRBD1 agrees at 10 bases. V gave up 3 bases and J gave up 2 bases; unmatched junction bases: 4. The CDR3 sequence is 15 residues long. CDR1 SGDLS and CDR2 YYNGEE come from the germline V gene. CDR3: CASSAGTGANTEAFF. CDR3 sequence (DNA): TGTGCCAGCAGCGCTGGGACAGGGGCTAACACTGAAGCTTTCTTT.

This clone appeared a few times. This chain links TRBV7-8 with TRBJ2-7, with D tentatively TRBD2 (5 bases). V gave up 5 bases and J gave up 0 bases, with 17 bases separating them. In germline, CDR1 is SGHVS, CDR2 FQNEAQ. The CDR3 has 16 residues. The CDR3 loop reads CASSPPLRESSYEQYF. CDR3 nucleotide sequence: TGTGCCAGCAGCCCGCCGCTGAGGGAAAGCTCCTACGAGCAGTACTTC.

The V and J genes are TRBV30 and TRBJ1-4, with D hard to call. Germline V gene sequence: CDR1 GTSNPN, CDR2 SVGIG (reference sequence). Deletions cut 0 bases from V and 7 bases from J, with 9 bases between. The CDR3 runs to 13 residues. The CDR3 loop is CAWSVSAGEKLFF. The CDR3 DNA reads as TGTGCCTGGAGTGTAAGCGCGGGTGAAAAACTGTTTTTT. The entire variable domain, with the rest obtained from reference TRBV30 and TRBJ1-4, is as follows: SQTIHQWPATLVQPVGSPLSLECTVEGTSNPNLYWYRQAAGRGLQLLFYSVGIGQISSEVPQNLSASRPQDRQFILSSKKLLLSDSGFYLCAWSVSAGEKLFFGSGTQLSVL.

J is TRBJ2-1 and V is TRBV27; 16 bases match TRBD2. There are 16 residues in the CDR3. Germline CDR1 MNHEY, CDR2 SMNVEV (reference sequence). V lost 8 bases and J lost 7; bases outside the gene matches: 8. The DNA of the CDR3 is TGTGCCAGCGGGACTAGCGGGGGGGCCGGGTCGAATGAGCAGTTCTTC. Protein sequence: CASGTSGGAGSNEQFF.

The genes are TRBV29-1 and TRBJ2-2; 9 nucleotides align to TRBD2. Germline V gives CDR1 SQVTM, CDR2 ANQGSEA. V shed 7 bases and J 1 base; nucleotides not matched to a gene: 7. The CDR3 consists of 15 residues. The CDR3 nucleotides are TGCAGCGCGGTTGCTAGCGGGGTGAACACCGGGGAGCTGTTTTTT. As protein: CSAVASGVNTGELFF.

This chain joins TRBV28 and TRBJ1-2; D not resolved. V was trimmed by 5 bases and J by 4 bases, leaving 11 bases between them. The CDR3 has 13 amino acids. Germline V gives CDR1 MDHEN, CDR2 SYDVKM. CDR3 residues: CASSPSGFYGYTF. The CDR3 DNA is TGTGCCAGCAGTCCCTCCGGGTTCTATGGCTACACCTTC.

This chain links TRBV5-1 with TRBJ1-1; D uncertain. This CDR3 region has 14 residues. The germline gives CDR1 SGHRS, CDR2 YFSETQ. The ends were cut back, 4 bases at V and 3 bases at J, with 13 bases in the middle. The CDR3 sequence: CASSPGVRYTEAFF. The CDR3 DNA sequence: TGCGCCAGCAGCCCTGGCGTCCGTTACACTGAAGCTTTCTTT.

Notes on this clone: The sample holds other DNA sequences that translate to the same CDR3. The chain carries TRBV4-3 and TRBJ1-4; D remains unclear. Germline V lookup: CDR1 LGHNA, CDR2 YSLEER. This CDR3 contains 15 residues. The V gene lost 4 bases and the J gene lost 0 bases, with 9 bases spanning the gap. CDR3 residues: CASSPDGATNEKLFF. DNA of the CDR3: TGCGCCAGCAGCCCGGACGGAGCAACTAATGAAAAACTGTTTTTT.

Only one count was recorded for this clone. The chain combines TRBV12-3 or TRBV12-4 with TRBJ1-1; no reliable D call. The CDR3 consists of 12 residues. The ends were cut back, 5 bases at V and 6 bases at J, with 10 bases in the middle. This CDR3 is CASSLQRAEAFF. In DNA form, the CDR3 reads TGTGCCAGCAGTCTACAGAGGGCTGAAGCTTTCTTT.

This clone was found once. The chain uses TRBV4-1 and TRBJ2-1; D might be TRBD1 (7 bases). The CDR3 is made up of 15 amino acids. The V end was cut by 7 bases, the J end by 6 bases, with 19 bases between. Germline assignment: CDR1 MGHRA and CDR2 YSYEKL. CDR3 loop: CASTPGGGHSNEQFF. Written as DNA, the CDR3 is TGCGCCAGCACCCCAGGAGGGGGCCACTCCAATGAGCAGTTCTTC.

This rearrangement joins TRBV6-2 or TRBV6-3 to TRBJ1-5; D possibly corresponds to TRBD1 (5 bases). V was pared by 2 bases and J by 1 base, with 9 bases between. CDR3 length equals 15 residues. Germline lookup yields CDR1 MNHEY and CDR2 SVGEGT. The CDR3 DNA follows: TGTGCCAGCAGTTACGAGGGGCTAAGCAATCAGCCCCAGCATTTT. This translates into CASSYEGLSNQPQHF.

In nucleotides, the CDR3 is TGTGCCAGCAGGACGCGGAAGAACTATGGCTACACCTTC. Protein: CASRTRKNYGYTF. The rearrangement uses TRBV2 and TRBJ1-2; D is uncertain. Germline-derived CDR1 and CDR2 are SNHLY and FYNNEI. V lost 6 bases to trimming and J lost 2 bases, with 10 bases between them. The CDR3 runs to 13 residues.

The V and J genes are TRBV2 and TRBJ1-5; possibly TRBD1 for D (5 bases). The CDR3 runs to 12 residues. Germline-derived CDR1 and CDR2 are SNHLY and FYNNEI. Trimming stripped 8 bases from V and 5 bases from J, with 10 bases between. The DNA for the CDR3 is TGTGCCAGCGGGGACTCACATCAGCCCCAGCATTTT. The encoded protein is CASGDSHQPQHF.

The genes are TRBV19 and TRBJ1-3; D remains ambiguous. V was shortened by 3 bases and J by 0 bases, with 6 bases between the two germline ends. Germline lookup yields CDR1 LNHDA and CDR2 SQIVND (reference sequence). There are 14 residues in the CDR3. The CDR3 protein is CASSIKSSGNTIYF. The CDR3 DNA reads as TGTGCCAGTAGTATCAAGAGCTCTGGAAACACCATATATTTT.

The rearrangement links TRBV3-1 (or the pseudogene TRBV3-2) to TRBJ2-2; possible D gene TRBD2, 6 bases. The CDR3 runs to 13 residues. Germline loops: CDR1 LGHDT, CDR2 YNNKEL (reference sequence). V was cut by 7 bases and J by 7 bases, with 13 bases left in between. CDR3 residues: CASTLGGDGELFF. As DNA, the CDR3 is TGTGCCAGCACCCTGGGAGGAGACGGGGAGCTGTTTTTT.

This clone was found a few times. The CDR3 nucleotides are TGCACCAGCAACCTACTGACAGGGGGAGCCTCTGGGGCTTTCTTT. Its protein is CTSNLLTGGASGAFF. This chain uses TRBV1 with TRBJ1-1; TRBD1, the D gene given by the table, was not confirmed from the DNA. TRBV1 is a documented pseudogene. This CDR3 region has 15 residues.

The gene calls are TRBV10-1 and TRBJ2-1, with TRBD2 matching over 9 bases. Germline V CDR1 and CDR2: WNHNN, SYGVQD (reference sequence). The CDR3 has 16 amino acids. Trimming removed 0 bases from V and 3 bases from J; junction bases left unmatched: 3. CDR3 bases: TGCGCCAGCAGTGAGTCTTGGACTAGCGACTACAATGAGCAGTTCTTC. Translated, it gives CASSESWTSDYNEQFF.

CDR3 residues: CASSLGTGSPEAFF. The CDR3 nucleotides read TGCGCCAGCAGCTTGGGGACGGGGAGCCCCGAAGCTTTCTTT. The V call is TRBV5-1, the J call TRBJ1-1, with no clear D. This CDR3 has 14 amino acids. V was trimmed by 0 bases and J by 8 bases, leaving 14 bases between them. Germline CDR1 is SGHRS and CDR2 is YFSETQ.

In DNA, the CDR3 is TGTGCCAGTAGTGGCCGTGTAGGAGGGTGGGAGACCCAGTACTTC. As protein: CASSGRVGGWETQYF. This rearrangement joins TRBV19 to TRBJ2-5; D is possibly TRBD2 (6 bases). The V gene lost 5 bases and the J gene lost 5 bases, with 18 bases spanning the gap. Germline V CDR1 and CDR2: LNHDA, SQIVND (reference sequence). This CDR3 contains 15 residues.

CDR3 amino acids: CAWSVGQGSNQPQHF. DNA of the CDR3: TGTGCCTGGAGTGTAGGGCAGGGGAGCAATCAGCCCCAGCATTTT. The chain uses TRBV30 and TRBJ1-5; TRBD1 might be the D (6 bases). The CDR3 covers 15 residues. Trimming stripped 0 bases from V and 1 base from J, with 10 bases between. The germline CDR1 and CDR2 sequences are GTSNPN and SVGIG (reference sequence).

The genes are TRBV6-5 and TRBJ2-5; no definite D call. CDR3 length: 13 residues. CDR1 and CDR2 from the germline V gene are MNHEY and SVGAGI. Trimming stripped 3 bases from V and 4 bases from J, with 9 bases between. CDR3 protein: CASSYVPGETQYF. The CDR3, as DNA: TGTGCCAGCAGTTATGTCCCGGGAGAGACCCAGTACTTC.

CDR3 sequence (DNA): TGTGCCAGCGGGAGAGGGTCAGGAAATGGCTACACCTTC. Its protein is CASGRGSGNGYTF. The chain has TRBV2 and TRBJ1-2; no reliable D call. Per the germline V gene, CDR1 is SNHLY and CDR2 is FYNNEI. CDR3 length: 13 amino acids. V was trimmed by 8 bases and J by 6 bases, leaving 16 bases between them. Together with reference TRBV2 and TRBJ1-2, the CDR3 gives the full variable domain: EPEVTQTPSHQVTQMGQEVILRCVPISNHLYFYWYRQILGQKVEFLVSFYNNEISEKSEIFDDQFSVERPDGSNFTLKIRSTKLEDSAMYFCASGRGSGNGYTFGSGTRLTVV.